The 15 T cell receptor beta chains below come from one sample, sequenced in a study of hypomethylating agent response in myelodysplastic syndrome. Sequenced by immunoSEQ multiplex PCR; TCRdb stores in-frame clones only, minus some. This table holds 2,000 or so clones, approximately 86% found once. The sequencing here drew on bone marrow, taken before or after starting hypomethylating agent treatment for myelodysplastic syndrome (not recorded which). These receptors all stem from a human donor with myelodysplastic syndrome.

The chain employs TRBV5-1 and TRBJ2-7, with D maybe TRBD1 (5 bases). The CDR3 runs to 17 residues. Trimming took 0 bases from V and 0 from J, leaving 16 bases between them. From germline, CDR1 is SGHRS and CDR2 YFSETQ. CDR3 in amino acids: CASSLASRPGFSYEQYF. For the CDR3, the DNA is TGCGCCAGCAGCTTGGCCTCACGTCCAGGGTTCTCCTACGAGCAGTACTTC.

This chain joins TRBV29-1 and TRBJ2-2, with 9 bases identical to TRBD2. With V trimmed by 3 bases and J by 5 bases, 7 bases remained unmatched. The germline V gene has CDR1 SQVTM and CDR2 ANQGSEA. This CDR3 is 15 amino acids long. In nucleotides, the CDR3 is TGCAGCGTTGACCTGGCGGGAGGGCCGACCGGGGAGCTGTTTTTT. As protein: CSVDLAGGPTGELFF.

The V call is TRBV28, the J call TRBJ1-2; tentative D call: TRBD1 (5 bases). Germline CDR1 is MDHEN and CDR2 is SYDVKM. V lost 3 bases to trimming and J lost 2 bases, with 7 bases between them. The CDR3 runs to 13 residues. The CDR3 region is CASSFDRNYGYTF. DNA for the CDR3: TGTGCCAGCAGTTTCGACAGAAACTATGGCTACACCTTC.

The CDR3 sequence is CASSLKGQARLYGYTF. The CDR3 DNA follows: TGTGCCAGCAGCTTAAAGGGACAGGCCCGTCTCTATGGCTACACCTTC. This chain uses TRBV7-9 with TRBJ1-2; 8 bases are shared with TRBD1. The trim removed 2 bases at V and 4 bases at J, leaving 9 bases unmatched. The CDR3 spans 16 residues. The V gene's germline CDR1 is SEHNR and CDR2 FQNEAQ (reference sequence).

In its sample, this clone was seen once. The chain combines TRBV13 with TRBJ2-2; D is unresolved. The germline V and J ends were trimmed by 5 bases and 6 bases, with 13 bases remaining between them. The CDR3 totals 14 residues. Germline V gene lookup returns CDR1 PRHDT and CDR2 FYEKMQ (reference sequence). CDR3 nucleotide sequence: TGTGCCAGCAGCCCTACGGGTAGGGCCGGGGAGCTGTTTTTT. Residues: CASSPTGRAGELFF.

V and J are TRBV2 and TRBJ2-7; D ambiguous. The CDR3 covers 11 residues. Germline V gene lookup returns CDR1 SNHLY and CDR2 FYNNEI. Trimming shortened V by 10 bases and J by 3 bases, and 10 bases separated the two germline ends. The CDR3 DNA follows: TGTGCCATCGTAAAGATCTACGAGCAGTACTTC. It yields the protein CAIVKIYEQYF.

The rearrangement uses TRBV2 and TRBJ1-1; D is perhaps TRBD1 (6 bases). Germline assignment: CDR1 SNHLY and CDR2 FYNNEI. This CDR3 contains 15 residues. Trimming shortened V by 3 bases and J by 1 base, and 12 bases separated the two germline ends. CDR3 nucleotide sequence: TGTGCCAGCAGTGAGGCAGGGGATTGGAACACTGAAGCTTTCTTT. Translating it yields CASSEAGDWNTEAFF.

This clone has just one count. The genes are TRBV28 and TRBJ2-7, with 7 bases fitting TRBD1. CDR1 and CDR2 from the germline V gene are MDHEN and SYDVKM. CDR3 size: 13 residues. Trimming took 4 bases from V and 3 from J; bases not matched to a gene: 3. The CDR3 bases are TGTGCCAGCAGTTCTAGGGACAGCTACGAGCAGTACTTC. Its translation: CASSSRDSYEQYF.

The V gene is TRBV21-1, the J gene TRBJ1-4; the table assigns TRBD1, which was not confirmed against the DNA. TRBV21-1 has pseudogene status. The CDR3 sequence is 19 residues long. This CDR3 reads CASMPGQGRMEVGYEKLFF. CDR3 sequence (DNA): TGTGCCAGCATGCCGGGACAGGGAAGGATGGAGGTTGGTTACGAAAAACTGTTTTTT.

As DNA, the CDR3 is TGTGCCAGCGTTGGGTGGGAGAGATCGTCGGGAGAGACCCAGTACTTC. It translates to CASVGWERSSGETQYF. This chain links TRBV28 with TRBJ2-5, with D possibly being TRBD2 (5 bases). Germline-derived CDR1 and CDR2 are MDHEN and SYDVKM. CDR3 length equals 16 residues. Trimming took 8 bases from V and 4 from J, leaving 23 bases between them.

This chain links TRBV5-6 with TRBJ1-3, with a weak D call TRBD1 (5 bases). CDR1 SGHDT and CDR2 YYEEEE come from the germline V gene. V was clipped by 0 bases and J by 4 bases, with 11 bases between them. This CDR3 has 15 residues. CDR3 sequence: CASSLAGFKGNTIYF. DNA for the CDR3: TGTGCCAGCAGCTTGGCAGGGTTTAAGGGAAACACCATATATTTT.

This clone appeared a few times. This sequence joins TRBV5-4 and TRBJ2-7; 14 nucleotides align to TRBD2. The CDR3 length is 18 residues. The V segment lost 3 bases and the J segment 5 bases; nucleotides outside the gene matches: 13. Germline CDR1 SGHNT, CDR2 YYREEE (reference sequence). The CDR3 DNA reads as TGTGCCAGCAGCTCCCGTCGACTAGCGGGAGGGCCTGTTAACGAGCAGTACTTC. As protein: CASSSRRLAGGPVNEQYF.

The rearrangement joins TRBV12-2 to TRBJ2-7; the tabulated D call, TRBD2, remains unverified against the DNA. TRBV12-2 constitutes a pseudogene. The CDR3 length is 15 residues. CDR3 nucleotides: TGTGCAAGTCGCTTGCGACGGGAGAGAACCTACGAGCAGTACTTC. Amino acids: CASRLRRERTYEQYF.

This chain joins TRBV5-4 and TRBJ2-2; maybe TRBD1 (5 bases). Germline assignment: CDR1 SGHNT and CDR2 YYREEE (reference sequence). V lost 4 bases and J 2 bases, leaving 12 bases between the germline ends. This CDR3 is 15 amino acids long. The CDR3 loop is CASSLGHRNTGELFF. DNA for the CDR3: TGTGCCAGCAGCCTTGGACACCGAAACACCGGGGAGCTGTTTTTT.

V usage is TRBV21-1 and J usage is TRBJ2-5; the table calls TRBD1, which could not be checked here. TRBV21-1 is described as a pseudogene. The CDR3 extends over 15 amino acids. This chain's CDR3 is CASSKGQGAGETQYF. CDR3 bases: TGTGCCAGCAGCAAGGGACAGGGGGCCGGGGAGACCCAGTACTTC.